This passage covers 30 T cell receptor beta chains from one sample sequenced in a study of T cells expressing NK-cell markers. TCRdb processed the 5' RACE reads again and assigns one entry to each CDR3 protein, with no DNA. The sample's table shows about 390,000 distinct CDR3 sequences. Input material: blood T cells: a sorted CD56 or NKG2C T cell subset, CD4+ or CD8+ T cells, or bulk PBMC T cells (not recorded which). These receptors came from a woman between 50 and 59 years old in good health.

V gene TRBV15 combines with J gene TRBJ2-5; the D call from TCRdb, TRBD1, cannot be confirmed without DNA. Germline CDR1 and CDR2: LNHNV and YYDKDF (reference sequence). The CDR3 runs to 14 residues. CDR3 in amino acids: CATSNRGPPGTQYF.

The J gene is TRBJ2-5, the V gene TRBV20-1; absent DNA, TCRdb's TRBD1 call cannot be checked. There are 15 residues in the CDR3. Germline CDR1 reads DFQATT; CDR2 reads SNEGSKA (reference sequence). The CDR3 region is CSARVAGGLQETQYF.

V gene TRBV7-9 combines with J gene TRBJ2-6. Germline V gene lookup returns CDR1 SEHNR and CDR2 FQNEAQ (reference sequence). This CDR3 is 18 amino acids long. The chain's CDR3 is CASSLGHQIGIGANVLTF.

This rearrangement joins TRBV6-1 to TRBJ2-2; the D call from TCRdb, TRBD1, cannot be confirmed without DNA. CDR3 size: 16 residues. Germline CDR1 MNHNS, CDR2 SASEGT. CDR3 region: CASSALGGTNTGELFF.

J is TRBJ2-3 and V is TRBV15. The germline CDR1 and CDR2 sequences are LNHNV and YYDKDF (reference sequence). This CDR3 spans 13 amino acids. CDR3: CATSRDLPDTQYF. Filled out from reference TRBV15 and TRBJ2-3, the complete variable domain reads DAMVIQNPRYQVTQFGKPVTLSCSQTLNHNVMYWYQQKSSQAPKLLFHYYDKDFNNEADTPDNFQSRRPNTSFCFLDIRSPGLGDTAMYLCATSRDLPDTQYFGPGTRLTVL.

The chain recombines TRBV5-1 with TRBJ2-2. Germline-derived CDR1 and CDR2 are SGHRS and YFSETQ. This CDR3 has 15 residues. CDR3 region: CASSLEYRNTGELFF.

The chain joins TRBV29-1 to TRBJ1-5; checking the TCRdb D call of TRBD1 is not possible without DNA. The CDR3 contains 13 residues. Germline V gene data show CDR1 as SQVTM and CDR2 as ANQGSEA. The CDR3: CSVPGQEIQPQHF.

V is TRBV28 and J is TRBJ2-5. Germline V gene sequence: CDR1 MDHEN, CDR2 SYDVKM. This CDR3 comprises 11 residues. This chain's CDR3 is CASSPDNTQYF.

V and J are TRBV6-5 and TRBJ1-2. Germline lookup yields CDR1 MNHEY and CDR2 SVGAGI. This CDR3 contains 12 residues. CDR3 in amino acids: CASSYVGWGYTF.

The chain recombines TRBV5-8 with TRBJ2-5; with no DNA, the TCRdb D assignment of TRBD2 cannot be verified. The CDR3 totals 16 residues. Germline values: CDR1 SGHTS, CDR2 YDEGEE. The CDR3 region is CASSSRTSGLQETQYF.

CDR3 sequence: CASNPTSGRGGELFF. The rearrangement uses TRBV2 and TRBJ2-2; TCRdb outputs TRBD2, but without DNA this stays unchecked. This CDR3 is built from 15 residues. Germline loops: CDR1 SNHLY, CDR2 FYNNEI.

The J gene is TRBJ2-1, the V gene TRBV29-1; the TRBD2 assignment by TCRdb is unverifiable without DNA. Germline V gene sequence: CDR1 SQVTM, CDR2 ANQGSEA. The CDR3 has 13 amino acids. The CDR3 reads CSVERLAGGEQFF.

This chain links TRBV29-1 with TRBJ2-1; TCRdb outputs TRBD1, but without DNA this stays unchecked. CDR1 and CDR2 from the germline V gene are SQVTM and ANQGSEA. The CDR3 totals 15 residues. The CDR3 sequence is CSVEDRGRGYNEQFF.

The V gene is TRBV18, the J gene TRBJ1-4. The CDR3 has 13 residues. Germline V lookup: CDR1 KGHSH, CDR2 LQKENI. The CDR3 spells CASSPPGNEKLFF.

V is TRBV24-1 and J is TRBJ2-4; checking the TCRdb D call of TRBD2 is not possible without DNA. Germline loops: CDR1 KGHDR, CDR2 SFDVKD. This CDR3 is built from 13 residues. The CDR3 loop is CATSASAKNIQYF.

The chain carries TRBV11-2 and TRBJ2-5; TCRdb's D call, TRBD1, is unchecked because there is no DNA. Germline CDR1 reads SGHAT; CDR2 reads FQNNGV. The CDR3 consists of 15 residues. CDR3 protein: CASRSPRQNQETQYF.

The rearrangement uses TRBV12-3 or TRBV12-4 and TRBJ2-7; without DNA, the TCRdb call of TRBD1 cannot be checked. The CDR3 runs 14 residues. This chain's CDR3 is CASSLELGRSEQYF.

The V gene is TRBV29-1, the J gene TRBJ1-1; TCRdb's assignment of TRBD1 cannot be checked, as there is no DNA. The CDR3 extends over 12 amino acids. CDR1 is SQVTM and CDR2 is ANQGSEA in the germline V gene. The CDR3 reads CSGVGVDTEAFF.

The V call is TRBV6-6, the J call TRBJ2-1; the TCRdb call, TRBD2, lacks DNA for checking. This CDR3 is built from 14 residues. CDR1 is MNHNY, CDR2 SVGAGI, per germline (reference sequence). CDR3 protein: CASSSASGTNEQFF.

V is TRBV12-3 or TRBV12-4 and J is TRBJ2-7. This CDR3 is 14 amino acids long. The CDR3: CASSLTLLLMRQYF.

The V and J genes are TRBV20-1 and TRBJ1-2. The CDR3 is 16 residues long. Germline V CDR1 and CDR2: DFQATT, SNEGSKA (reference sequence). CDR3: CSAPRQGLDFSYGYTF.

The genes are TRBV12-3 or TRBV12-4 and TRBJ1-5; without DNA, the TCRdb call of TRBD1 cannot be checked. This CDR3 contains 16 residues. CDR3 amino acids: CASRKTGRESNQPQHF.

The rearrangement joins TRBV29-1 to TRBJ2-7; TCRdb's D gene call, TRBD2, goes unchecked for lack of DNA. The CDR3 spans 13 residues. CDR1 is SQVTM, CDR2 ANQGSEA, per germline. This chain's CDR3 is CSARRDSPAEQYF.

The chain employs TRBV27 and TRBJ2-7; TCRdb's assignment of TRBD2 cannot be checked, as there is no DNA. CDR3 size: 15 residues. Germline V gives CDR1 MNHEY, CDR2 SMNVEV (reference sequence). CDR3 region: CASSLWTSGGHEQYF.

This sequence joins TRBV9 and TRBJ1-2; TCRdb calls TRBD1, which cannot be checked without DNA. CDR1 and CDR2 from the germline V gene are SGDLS and YYNGEE. The CDR3 contains 15 residues. This CDR3 is CASSAKIDSGDGYTF.

V usage is TRBV5-1 and J usage is TRBJ2-3; the D gene TCRdb calls, TRBD1, cannot be checked with no DNA. The CDR3 is made up of 16 amino acids. The V gene's germline CDR1 is SGHRS and CDR2 YFSETQ. CDR3 in amino acids: CASSTTAALSTDTQYF.

This chain uses TRBV20-1 with TRBJ2-2; as DNA is missing, the TRBD2 call by TCRdb cannot be tested. Germline V CDR1 and CDR2: DFQATT, SNEGSKA (reference sequence). This CDR3 has 17 amino acids. CDR3 region: CSARDKSTSGNTGELFF.

This sequence joins TRBV3-1 and TRBJ2-1. The CDR3 loop spans 12 amino acids. The germline CDR1 and CDR2 sequences are LGHDT and YNNKEL (reference sequence). The CDR3 spells CASSQQLSEQFF.

The chain uses TRBV19 and TRBJ2-7; TCRdb indicates TRBD1, and absent DNA this call remains unverified. CDR1 is LNHDA, CDR2 SQIVND, per germline (reference sequence). The CDR3 loop spans 15 amino acids. CDR3: CASSMGRVRSYEQYF.

V gene TRBV12-3 or TRBV12-4 combines with J gene TRBJ2-1; the TCRdb D gene call, TRBD2, has no DNA to confirm it. This CDR3 region has 14 residues. CDR3 sequence: CASSYRGLRKEQFF.